What follows are 13 T cell receptor beta chains derived from one specimen sequenced in a study of cytomegalovirus exposure and HLA in healthy donors. It was with 60 Vbeta and 13 Jbeta primers that the PCR ran. Data came from immunoSEQ multiplex PCR; TCRdb stores just in-frame clones and leaves some out. The sample consists of 80,000 to 100,000 clones, around three quarters of them appearing once. Source material: PBMCs. Every receptor here comes from a male donor in good health and CMV-seropositive.

This clone was found once. The rearrangement links TRBV30 to TRBJ1-3, with D uncertain. Trimming left V 0 bases short and J 4 bases short, with 10 bases between. Germline lookup yields CDR1 GTSNPN and CDR2 SVGIG (reference sequence). The CDR3 extends over 14 amino acids. The CDR3 region has the DNA TGTGCCTGGAGTGTTTCAGGTTCGGGAAACACCATATATTTT. Translating gives CAWSVSGSGNTIYF.

This clone occurred a few times. The genes are TRBV4-3 and TRBJ2-7, with D tentatively TRBD2 (5 bases). Germline V CDR1 and CDR2: LGHNA, YSLEER. CDR3 length equals 14 residues. Deletions cut 0 bases from V and 6 bases from J, with 12 bases between. The CDR3 nucleotides are TGCGCCAGCAGCCAAGATCACAGCGGAAGCGAGCAGTACTTC. It encodes CASSQDHSGSEQYF.

The CDR3 coding sequence is TGCGCCAGCAGCCAAGGGGCTAGCGGGGGGTCCCAAGAGACCCAGTACTTC. Protein sequence: CASSQGASGGSQETQYF. V and J are TRBV4-1 and TRBJ2-5, with TRBD2 matching over 11 bases. CDR1 is MGHRA and CDR2 is YSYEKL in the germline V gene. The CDR3 extends over 17 amino acids. V shed 1 base and J 1 base; nucleotides not matched to a gene: 5.

The gene calls are TRBV9 and TRBJ1-6; weak D call: TRBD1 (6 bases). V was pared by 4 bases and J by 0 bases, with 26 bases between. The CDR3 extends over 21 amino acids. CDR1 is SGDLS and CDR2 is YYNGEE in the germline V gene. CDR3 DNA sequence: TGTGCCAGCAGCATTAGTCCCGGGACGGGGGGCAAGAGCTCCTATAATTCACCCCTCCACTTT. Its translation: CASSISPGTGGKSSYNSPLHF.

As to this clone: At one boundary the junction diverges from the germline segment, which might be a read error. The chain links TRBV7-9 to TRBJ1-1, with a weak D call TRBD1 (5 bases). The CDR3 covers 13 residues. The V gene's germline CDR1 is SEHNR and CDR2 FQNEAQ (reference sequence). CDR3 residues: CSSSLEQGSEAFF. The CDR3 nucleotides are TGTTCCAGCAGCTTAGAGCAGGGCTCTGAAGCTTTCTTT.

The chain is built from TRBV14 and TRBJ1-1; D might be TRBD1 (5 bases). This CDR3 is built from 16 residues. Germline CDR1 and CDR2: SGHDN and FVKESK. V was pared by 5 bases and J by 0 bases, with 16 bases between. The CDR3 here is CASSWAAGPVNTEAFF. CDR3 nucleotide sequence: TGTGCCAGCAGCTGGGCGGCAGGGCCCGTGAACACTGAAGCTTTCTTT.

V and J are TRBV6-4 and TRBJ1-2; no firm D call. Trimming took off 5 bases at V and 4 bases at J, with 11 bases between the two ends. The CDR3 loop spans 13 amino acids. Germline V gene data show CDR1 as MRHNA and CDR2 as SNTAGT. Here the CDR3 DNA reads TGTGCCAGCAGTCCGGGTCCTTTCTATGGCTACACCTTC. Translated, it gives CASSPGPFYGYTF.

The chain has TRBV7-6 and TRBJ1-2; TRBD1 matches 7 bases. V shed 0 bases, J shed 3 bases, and the junction held 4 bases outside the gene matches. The CDR3 spans 15 residues. CDR1 is SGHVS, CDR2 FNYEAQ, per germline. The CDR3 sequence: CASSLAKTGYYGYTF. CDR3 nucleotides: TGTGCCAGCAGCTTAGCGAAGACAGGGTACTATGGCTACACCTTC.

The chain has TRBV5-1 and TRBJ2-7; tentative D call: TRBD1 (5 bases). Germline CDR1 is SGHRS and CDR2 is YFSETQ. Trimming took off 2 bases at V and 3 bases at J, with 6 bases between the two ends. The CDR3 sequence is 12 residues long. The CDR3 DNA follows: TGCGCCAGCAGCTTCGACAGCTACGAGCAGTACTTC. Its translation: CASSFDSYEQYF.

V and J are TRBV6-5 and TRBJ1-4; D perhaps matches TRBD1 (5 bases). The CDR3 has 14 amino acids. Deletions cut 6 bases from V and 8 bases from J, with 16 bases between. Germline V gene lookup returns CDR1 MNHEY and CDR2 SVGAGI. CDR3 nucleotide sequence: TGTGCCAGCAGCCGCCCAGGGATTCGCGAAAAACTGTTTTTT. Translating it yields CASSRPGIREKLFF.

In its sample, this clone was seen once. This rearrangement joins TRBV18 to TRBJ1-1; D unresolved. V was pared by 3 bases and J by 1 base, with 6 bases between. CDR1 is KGHSH, CDR2 LQKENI, per germline. The CDR3 totals 13 residues. This chain's CDR3 is CASSPGKNTEAFF. DNA of the CDR3: TGTGCCAGCTCACCCGGGAAGAACACTGAAGCTTTCTTT.

This clone was seen just once. The chain couples TRBV7-6 to TRBJ2-7; D is ambiguous. Germline assignment: CDR1 SGHVS and CDR2 FNYEAQ. The CDR3 is 15 amino acids. The V gene lost 5 bases and the J gene lost 2 bases, with 16 bases spanning the gap. The CDR3 nucleotides read TGTGCCAGCAGCCCCACGGGTTACCGCCCCTACGAGCAGTACTTC. This translates into CASSPTGYRPYEQYF.

The chain links TRBV7-2 to TRBJ2-3, with D maybe TRBD1 (5 bases). The CDR3 contains 13 residues. Germline V lookup: CDR1 SGHTA, CDR2 FQGNSA. The V gene lost 1 base and the J gene lost 5 bases, with 7 bases spanning the gap. The CDR3 is CASSLERGDTQYF. The CDR3 DNA reads TGTGCCAGCAGCTTAGAAAGGGGAGATACGCAGTATTTT. Full variable domain (missing parts from reference TRBV7-2 and TRBJ2-3): GAGVSQSPSNKVTEKGKDVELRCDPISGHTALYWYRQSLGQGLEFLIYFQGNSAPDKSGLPSDRFSAERTGGSVSTLTIQRTQQEDSAVYLCASSLERGDTQYFGPGTRLTVL.